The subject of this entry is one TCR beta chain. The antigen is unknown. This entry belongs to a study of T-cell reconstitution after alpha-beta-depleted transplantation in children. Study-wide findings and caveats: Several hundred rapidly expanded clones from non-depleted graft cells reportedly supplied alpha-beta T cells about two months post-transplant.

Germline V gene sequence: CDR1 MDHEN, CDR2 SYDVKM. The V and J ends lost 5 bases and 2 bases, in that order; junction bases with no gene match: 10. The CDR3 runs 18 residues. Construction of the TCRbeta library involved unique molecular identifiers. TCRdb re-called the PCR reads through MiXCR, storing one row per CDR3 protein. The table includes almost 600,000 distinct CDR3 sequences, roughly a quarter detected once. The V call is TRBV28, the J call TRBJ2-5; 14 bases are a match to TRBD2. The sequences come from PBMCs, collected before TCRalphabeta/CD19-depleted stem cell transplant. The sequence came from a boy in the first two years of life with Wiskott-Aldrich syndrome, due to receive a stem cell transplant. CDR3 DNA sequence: TGTGCCAGCAGTCTAAGACTAGCGGGAGGGCCTCGGCAAGAGACCCAGTACTTC. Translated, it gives CASSLRLAGGPRQETQYF.